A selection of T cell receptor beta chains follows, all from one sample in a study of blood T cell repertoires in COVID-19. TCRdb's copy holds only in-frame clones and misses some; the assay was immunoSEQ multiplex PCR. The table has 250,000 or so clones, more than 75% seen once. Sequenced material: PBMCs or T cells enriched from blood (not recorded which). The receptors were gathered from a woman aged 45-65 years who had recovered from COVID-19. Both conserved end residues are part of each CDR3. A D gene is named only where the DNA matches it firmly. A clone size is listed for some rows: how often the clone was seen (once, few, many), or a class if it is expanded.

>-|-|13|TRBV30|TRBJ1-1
TGTGCCTGGAGTACAGGGTCGGCGACTGAAGCTTTCTTT
CAWSTGSATEAFF
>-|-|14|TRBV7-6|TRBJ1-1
TGTGCCAGCAGCTTAAACGAGGGGGACACTGAAGCTTTCTTT
CASSLNEGDTEAFF
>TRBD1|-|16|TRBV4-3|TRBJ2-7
TGCGCCAGCAGCCAAGATGGAACAGGGGCCTCCTACGAGCAGTACTTC
CASSQDGTGASYEQYF
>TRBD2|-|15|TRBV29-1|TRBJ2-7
TGCAGCGTTCGGCTAGCGGGAGGTAGATCCTACGAGCAGTACTTC
CSVRLAGGRSYEQYF
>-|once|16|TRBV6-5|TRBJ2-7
TGTGCCAGCAGTTACGACTCAACAGGGTGGGGCGGAGAGCAGTACTTC
CASSYDSTGWGGEQYF
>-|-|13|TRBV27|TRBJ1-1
TGTGCCAGCAGAAGGGACGGGAGGGCTGAAGCTTTCTTT
CASRRDGRAEAFF
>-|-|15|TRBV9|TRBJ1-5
TGTGCCAGCAACGAGGGAACGAGTCCCGGTCAGCCCCAGCATTTT
CASNEGTSPGQPQHF
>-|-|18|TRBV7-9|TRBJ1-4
TGTGCCAGCAGCGGGGGTGGACCCGGTAGCGGCACTAATGAAAAACTGTTTTTT
CASSGGGPGSGTNEKLFF
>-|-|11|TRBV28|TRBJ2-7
TGTGCCAGCAGTCTACTACGGGAGCAGTACTTC
CASSLLREQYF
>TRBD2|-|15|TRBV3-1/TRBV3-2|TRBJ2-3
TGTGCCAGCAGCCATTGGCGGGGGGATACAGATACGCAGTATTTT
CASSHWRGDTDTQYF
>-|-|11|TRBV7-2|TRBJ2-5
TGTGCCAGCAGCTTAGACTTGACCCAGTACTTC
CASSLDLTQYF
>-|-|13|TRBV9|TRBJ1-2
TGTGCCAGCAGCCCGGACATCAACTATGGCTACACCTTC
CASSPDINYGYTF
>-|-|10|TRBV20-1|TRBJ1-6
TGCAGTGCCCAGCACGCAGGCCTCCACTTT
CSAQHAGLHF
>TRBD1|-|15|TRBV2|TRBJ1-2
TGTGCCAGCAGTCCACGACAGGGGGCGGGATATGGCTACACCTTC
CASSPRQGAGYGYTF
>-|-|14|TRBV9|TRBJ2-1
TGTGCCAGCAGCGGGAGGAGCTCCTACAATGAGCAGTTCTTC
CASSGRSSYNEQFF
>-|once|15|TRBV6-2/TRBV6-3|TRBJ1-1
TGTGCCAGCAGTTACGGTTGGAGGGCGAACACTGAAGCTTTCTTT
CASSYGWRANTEAFF
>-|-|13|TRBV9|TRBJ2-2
TGTGCCAGCAGCGTAGACGGGATCGGGGAGCTGTTTTTT
CASSVDGIGELFF
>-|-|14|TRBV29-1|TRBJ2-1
TGCAGCGTTGAAGATTCCCGGCGGGGCAATGAGCAGTTCTTC
CSVEDSRRGNEQFF
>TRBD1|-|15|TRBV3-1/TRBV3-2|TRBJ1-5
TGTGCCAGCAGCACTGGACAGGGTAGCAATCAGCCCCAGCATTTT
CASSTGQGSNQPQHF
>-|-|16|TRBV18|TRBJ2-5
TGTGCCAGCTCCCCCGGGGAACGGAGGTTCAAAGAGACCCAGTACTTC
CASSPGERRFKETQYF
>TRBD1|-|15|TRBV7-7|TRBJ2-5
TGTGCTAGCAGCCCCTCCACGACAGGGATGGAGACCCAGTACTTC
CASSPSTTGMETQYF
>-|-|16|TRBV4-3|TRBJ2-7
TGCGCCAGCAGCCAAACGAGGGACTTTTCCGCTTACGAGCAGTACTTC
CASSQTRDFSAYEQYF
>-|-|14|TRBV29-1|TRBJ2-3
TGCAGCGTTAGCGGTGCAGGAGCCGGAGATACGCAGTATTTT
CSVSGAGAGDTQYF
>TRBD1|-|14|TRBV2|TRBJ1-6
TGTGCCAGCAGCGGACAGGGGAATAATTCACCCCTCCACTTT
CASSGQGNNSPLHF
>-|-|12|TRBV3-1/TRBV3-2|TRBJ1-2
TGTGCCAGCAGCCAGACGAGGGGGGGCTACACCTTC
CASSQTRGGYTF
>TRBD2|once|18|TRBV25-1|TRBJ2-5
TGTGCCAGCAGCACCAGGACTAGCGGGAGTCGGGTGGGAGAGACCCAGTACTTC
CASSTRTSGSRVGETQYF
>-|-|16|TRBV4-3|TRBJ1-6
TGCGCCAGCAGCCGAGGCCCGGGGGAAGTCGGTTCACCCCTCCACTTT
CASSRGPGEVGSPLHF
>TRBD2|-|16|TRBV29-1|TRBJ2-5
TGCAGCGTTGAAGATCGCAGCGGGGAGTCCTGGGAGACCCAGTACTTC
CSVEDRSGESWETQYF
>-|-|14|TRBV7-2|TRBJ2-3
TGTGCCAGCAGCTTACGTGTGAGCCCAGATACGCAGTATTTT
CASSLRVSPDTQYF
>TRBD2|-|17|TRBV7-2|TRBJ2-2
TGTGCCAGCAGCTTAGCGCCACTAGCGGGAGCCCCCGGGGAGCTGTTTTTT
CASSLAPLAGAPGELFF
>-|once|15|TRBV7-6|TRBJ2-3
TGTGCCAGCCGCGAAACAGGGCTCGACACAGATACGCAGTATTTT
CASRETGLDTDTQYF
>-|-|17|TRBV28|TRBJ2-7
TGTGCCAGCAGTTTTTGGGGTTTCGAGGGGGACGGATACGAGCAGTACTTC
CASSFWGFEGDGYEQYF
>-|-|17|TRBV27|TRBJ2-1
TGTGCCAGCACCACTGCATCCGGGACAAACTCCTACAATGAGCAGTTCTTC
CASTTASGTNSYNEQFF
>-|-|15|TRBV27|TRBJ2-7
TGTGCCAGCAGTTTATCAGGAGGGGTTAGCGACGAGCAGTACTTC
CASSLSGGVSDEQYF
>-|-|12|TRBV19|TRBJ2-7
TGTGCCAGTAGTATCGTCTCGAGCGAGCAGTACTTC
CASSIVSSEQYF
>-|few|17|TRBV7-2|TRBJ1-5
TGTGCCAGCAGCAGAACCGGGACAACTTATAGCAATCAGCCCCAGCATTTT
CASSRTGTTYSNQPQHF
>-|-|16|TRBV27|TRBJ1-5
TGTGCCAGCATGAATTTGGCCGGCGACAACAATCAGCCCCAGCATTTT
CASMNLAGDNNQPQHF
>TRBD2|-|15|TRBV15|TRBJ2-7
TGTGCCACCAGCAGCGGGACTAGCGGGCCCTACGAGCAGTACTTC
CATSSGTSGPYEQYF
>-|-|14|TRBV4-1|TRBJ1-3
TGCGCCAGCAGCCCCCGGGGGTCCGGAAACACCATATATTTT
CASSPRGSGNTIYF
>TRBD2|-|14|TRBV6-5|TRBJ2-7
TGTGCCAGCAGTTACAAGCGGGGGCCCTACGAGCAGTACTTC
CASSYKRGPYEQYF
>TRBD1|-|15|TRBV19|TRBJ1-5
TGTGCCAGTAGGGTGGACAGGGGATTAAATCAGCCCCAGCATTTT
CASRVDRGLNQPQHF
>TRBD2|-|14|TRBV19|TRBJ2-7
TGTGCCAGTAGTCGTCTAGCGGGAGTGGGAGAGCAGTACTTC
CASSRLAGVGEQYF
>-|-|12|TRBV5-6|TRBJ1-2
TGTGCCAGCAGCTCGGGGGTGGGCGGCTACACCTTC
CASSSGVGGYTF
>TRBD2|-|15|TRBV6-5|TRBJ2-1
TGTGCCAGCAGTTACTCCGGCGGGAGGATTAATGAGCAGTTCTTC
CASSYSGGRINEQFF
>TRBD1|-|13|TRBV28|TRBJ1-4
TGTGCCAGTATTCAGGGGGGTAATGAAAAACTGTTTTTT
CASIQGGNEKLFF
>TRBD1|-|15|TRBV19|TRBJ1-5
TGTGCCAGTAGCAGGGGGCAGGGCGGCAATCAGCCCCAGCATTTT
CASSRGQGGNQPQHF
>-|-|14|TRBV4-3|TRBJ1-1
TGCGCCAGCAGCCAAGGAGAAATGAACACTGAAGCTTTCTTT
CASSQGEMNTEAFF
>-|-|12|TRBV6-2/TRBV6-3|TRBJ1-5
TGTGCCAGCAGTTACTCCGTTTCGCCCCAGCATTTT
CASSYSVSPQHF
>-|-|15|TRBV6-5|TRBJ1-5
TGTGCCAGTCGCTGGACTCTCAACTCCGATCAGCCCCAGCATTTT
CASRWTLNSDQPQHF
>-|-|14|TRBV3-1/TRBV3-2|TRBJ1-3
TGTGCCAGCAGCCAAGTAACGAGAGGAAACACCATATATTTT
CASSQVTRGNTIYF
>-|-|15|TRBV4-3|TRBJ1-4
TGCGCCAGCAGCCCCCCCGGAGGGGCTAATGAAAAACTGTTTTTT
CASSPPGGANEKLFF
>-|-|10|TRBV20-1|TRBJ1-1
TGCAGTGCTAGACCCCGCGGAGCTTTCTTT
CSARPRGAFF
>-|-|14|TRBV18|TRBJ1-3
TGTGCCAGCTCACCAGAGGCTACGGGAAACACCATATATTTT
CASSPEATGNTIYF
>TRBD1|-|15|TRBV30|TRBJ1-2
TGTGCCTGGAGTGTATTAGCGACAGGGGGGGATGGCTACACCTTC
CAWSVLATGGDGYTF
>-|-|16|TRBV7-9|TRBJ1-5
TGTGCCAGCAGCTCCGTGGGGGGAGTCAGCAATCAGCCCCAGCATTTT
CASSSVGGVSNQPQHF
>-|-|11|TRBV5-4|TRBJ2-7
TGTGCCAGCAGCTCTTACTACGAGCAGTACTTC
CASSSYYEQYF
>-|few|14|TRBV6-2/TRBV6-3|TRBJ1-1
TGTGCCAGCAGTCTTCAACACCCGAACACTGAAGCTTTCTTT
CASSLQHPNTEAFF
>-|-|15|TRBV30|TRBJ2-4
TGTGCCTGGAGCCCACGGACACTAGCCAAAAACATTCAGTACTTC
CAWSPRTLAKNIQYF
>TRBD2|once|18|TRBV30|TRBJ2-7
TGTGCCTGGAGTGTATTTAGCGGGAGGTCCCCGCTCTCCTACGAGCAGTACTTC
CAWSVFSGRSPLSYEQYF